This T cell receptor beta chain was retrieved from a study of graft-versus-host responses after intestinal transplantation. Study-wide context: Multivisceral, liver-intestinal, or isolated intestinal transplants were given to recipients.

Study-wide points: The highest levels of circulating GvH clones went along with early declines in HvG clones after transplant.

This CDR3 contains 16 residues. CDR1 is SEHNR and CDR2 is FQNEAQ in the germline V gene (reference sequence). Trimming removed 3 bases at V and 0 bases at J, with 13 bases between. As to this clone: Its antigen remains unidentified.

Using immunoSEQ multiplex PCR, the repertoire was profiled, and TCRdb retains in-frame clones only, with some absent. This sample has about 130,000 clones; nearly 95% occur once, and the top ten carry around 0.19%. This specimen was unstimulated CD4+ T cells sorted from spleen or lymph node cells, taken before intestinal transplant. The genes are TRBV7-9 and TRBJ2-3; D is ambiguous. This receptor was obtained from a human donor who received an intestinal transplant. DNA for the CDR3: TGTGCCAGCAGCTTTATCCTGGAATCTAGCACAGATACGCAGTATTTT. Translation gives CASSFILESSTDTQYF.